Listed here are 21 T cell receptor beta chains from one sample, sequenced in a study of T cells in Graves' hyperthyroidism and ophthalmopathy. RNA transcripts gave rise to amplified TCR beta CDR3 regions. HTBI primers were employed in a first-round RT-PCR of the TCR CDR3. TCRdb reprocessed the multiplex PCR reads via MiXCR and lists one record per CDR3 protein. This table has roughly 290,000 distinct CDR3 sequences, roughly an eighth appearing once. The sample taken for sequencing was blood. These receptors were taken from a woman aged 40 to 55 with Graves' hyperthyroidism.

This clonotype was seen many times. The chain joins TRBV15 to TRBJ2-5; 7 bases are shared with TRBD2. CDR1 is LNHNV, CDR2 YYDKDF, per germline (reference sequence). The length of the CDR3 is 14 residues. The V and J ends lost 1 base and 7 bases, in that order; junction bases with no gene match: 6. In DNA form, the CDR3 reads TGTGCCACCAGCAGAGGTGGGGGGGTCGGGACCCAGTACTTC. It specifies CATSRGGGVGTQYF.

The CDR3 DNA is TGTGCCAGCAGTTCCCGGGACAGGGGGGAGCAGTTCTTC. Protein product: CASSSRDRGEQFF. The V and J genes are TRBV5-8 and TRBJ2-1; 11 bases agree with TRBD1. CDR3 length equals 13 residues. Germline CDR1 is SGHTS and CDR2 is YDEGEE. J lost 10 bases, V lost 5 bases, and 5 bases had no gene match.

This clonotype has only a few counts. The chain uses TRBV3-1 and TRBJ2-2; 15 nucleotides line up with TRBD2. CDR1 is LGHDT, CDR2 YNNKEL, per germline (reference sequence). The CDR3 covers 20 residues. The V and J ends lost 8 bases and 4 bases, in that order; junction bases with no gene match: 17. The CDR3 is CASYERGTSGRKTSTGELFF. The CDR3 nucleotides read TGTGCCAGCTATGAGAGGGGGACTAGCGGGAGGAAGACGAGCACCGGGGAGCTGTTTTTT.

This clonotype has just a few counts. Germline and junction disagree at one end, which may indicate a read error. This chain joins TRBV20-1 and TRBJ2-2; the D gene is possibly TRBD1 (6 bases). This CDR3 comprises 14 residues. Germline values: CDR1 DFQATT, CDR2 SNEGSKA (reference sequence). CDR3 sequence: CSARETGNTGELFF. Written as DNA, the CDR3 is TGCAGTGCAAGAGAGACAGGGAACACCGGGGAGCTGTTTTTT.

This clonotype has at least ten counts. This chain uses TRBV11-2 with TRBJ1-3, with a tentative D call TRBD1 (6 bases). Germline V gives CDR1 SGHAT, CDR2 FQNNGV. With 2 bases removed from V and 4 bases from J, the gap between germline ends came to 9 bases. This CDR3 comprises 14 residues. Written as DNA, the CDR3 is TGTGCCAGCAGCTTACGGACAGCCGGAAACACCATATATTTT. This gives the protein CASSLRTAGNTIYF.

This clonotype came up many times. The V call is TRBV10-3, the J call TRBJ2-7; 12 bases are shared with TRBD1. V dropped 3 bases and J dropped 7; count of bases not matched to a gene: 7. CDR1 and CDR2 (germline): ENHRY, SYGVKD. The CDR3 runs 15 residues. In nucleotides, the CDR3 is TGTGCCATCAGTGACCCGGGACAGGGGGCGGGAGAGCAGTACTTC. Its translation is CAISDPGQGAGEQYF.

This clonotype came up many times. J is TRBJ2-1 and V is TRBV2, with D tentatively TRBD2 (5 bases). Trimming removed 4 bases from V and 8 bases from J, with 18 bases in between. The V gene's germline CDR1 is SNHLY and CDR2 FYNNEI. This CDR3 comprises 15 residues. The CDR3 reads CASSVEPSYTDEQFF. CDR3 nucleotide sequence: TGTGCCAGCAGTGTAGAGCCTAGCTATACGGATGAGCAGTTCTTC.

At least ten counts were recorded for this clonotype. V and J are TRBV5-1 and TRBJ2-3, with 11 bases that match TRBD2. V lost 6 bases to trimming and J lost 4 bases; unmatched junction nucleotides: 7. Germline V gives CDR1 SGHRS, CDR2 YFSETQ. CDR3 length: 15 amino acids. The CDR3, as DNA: TGCGCCAGCAATACCGGGACTAGCGGCGCAGATACGCAGTATTTT. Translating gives CASNTGTSGADTQYF.

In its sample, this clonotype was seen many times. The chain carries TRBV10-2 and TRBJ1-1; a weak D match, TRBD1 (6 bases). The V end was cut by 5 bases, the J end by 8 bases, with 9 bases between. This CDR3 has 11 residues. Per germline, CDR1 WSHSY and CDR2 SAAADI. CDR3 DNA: TGCGCCAGCAGTCCGGGACAAGAAGCTTTCTTT. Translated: CASSPGQEAFF.

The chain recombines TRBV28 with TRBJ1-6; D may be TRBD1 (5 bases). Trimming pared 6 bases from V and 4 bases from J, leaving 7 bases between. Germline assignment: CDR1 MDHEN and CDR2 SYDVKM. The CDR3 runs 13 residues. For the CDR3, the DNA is TGTGCCAGCAGAGGGGTGTATAATTCACCCCTCCACTTT. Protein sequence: CASRGVYNSPLHF.

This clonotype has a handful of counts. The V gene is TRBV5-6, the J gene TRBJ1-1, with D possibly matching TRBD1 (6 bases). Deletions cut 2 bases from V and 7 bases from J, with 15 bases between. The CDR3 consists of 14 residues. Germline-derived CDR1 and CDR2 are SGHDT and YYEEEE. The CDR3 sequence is CASSLQGSYGEAFF. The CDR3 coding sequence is TGTGCCAGCAGCTTACAGGGTAGTTACGGTGAAGCTTTCTTT.

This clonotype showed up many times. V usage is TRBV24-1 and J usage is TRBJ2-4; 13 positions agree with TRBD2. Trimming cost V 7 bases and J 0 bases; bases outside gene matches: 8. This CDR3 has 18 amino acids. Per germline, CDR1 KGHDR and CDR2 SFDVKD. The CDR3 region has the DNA TGTGCCACCAGCCGCGGACTAGCGGGAGATCTAGCCAAAAACATTCAGTACTTC. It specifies CATSRGLAGDLAKNIQYF.

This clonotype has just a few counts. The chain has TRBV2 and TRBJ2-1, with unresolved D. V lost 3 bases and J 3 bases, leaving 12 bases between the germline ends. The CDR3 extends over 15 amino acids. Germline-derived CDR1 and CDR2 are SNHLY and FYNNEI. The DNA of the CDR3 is TGTGCCAGCAGTGATATAGGGAAAGGCTACAATGAGCAGTTCTTC. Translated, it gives CASSDIGKGYNEQFF.

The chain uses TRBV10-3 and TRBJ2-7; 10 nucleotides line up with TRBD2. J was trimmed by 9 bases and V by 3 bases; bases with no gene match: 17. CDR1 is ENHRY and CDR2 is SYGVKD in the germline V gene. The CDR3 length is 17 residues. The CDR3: CAISDITSGKAGLAQYF. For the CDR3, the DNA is TGTGCCATCAGTGACATTACTAGCGGGAAAGCAGGGCTTGCGCAGTACTTC.

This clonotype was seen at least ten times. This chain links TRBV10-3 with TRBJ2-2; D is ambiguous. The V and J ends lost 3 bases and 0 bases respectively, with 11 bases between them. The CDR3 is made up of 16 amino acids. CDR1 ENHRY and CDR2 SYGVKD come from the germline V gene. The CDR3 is CAISEVATTNTGELFF. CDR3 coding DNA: TGTGCCATCAGTGAAGTTGCGACCACGAACACCGGGGAGCTGTTTTTT.

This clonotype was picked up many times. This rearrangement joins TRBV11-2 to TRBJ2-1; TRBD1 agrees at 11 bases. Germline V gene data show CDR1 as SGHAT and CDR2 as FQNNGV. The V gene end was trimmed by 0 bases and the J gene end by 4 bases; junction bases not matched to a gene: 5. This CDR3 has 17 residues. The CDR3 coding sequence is TGTGCCAGCAGCTTAGAGGGGGGGACAGGGGGATACAATGAGCAGTTCTTC. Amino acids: CASSLEGGTGGYNEQFF.

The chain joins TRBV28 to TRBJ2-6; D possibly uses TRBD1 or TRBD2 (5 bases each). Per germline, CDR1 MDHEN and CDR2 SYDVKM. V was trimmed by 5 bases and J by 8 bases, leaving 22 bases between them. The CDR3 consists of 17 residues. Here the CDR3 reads CASSPTFGQGVTNVLTF. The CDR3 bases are TGTGCCAGCAGTCCAACATTCGGGCAGGGAGTAACCAACGTCCTGACTTTC.

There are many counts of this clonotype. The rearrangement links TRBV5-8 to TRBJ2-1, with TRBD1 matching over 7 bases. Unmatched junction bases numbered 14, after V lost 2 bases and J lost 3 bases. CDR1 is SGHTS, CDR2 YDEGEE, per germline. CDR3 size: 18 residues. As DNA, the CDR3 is TGTGCCAGCAGCTTTAAGTCGTCAAGGGGGCTCAGCTACAATGAGCAGTTCTTC. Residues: CASSFKSSRGLSYNEQFF.

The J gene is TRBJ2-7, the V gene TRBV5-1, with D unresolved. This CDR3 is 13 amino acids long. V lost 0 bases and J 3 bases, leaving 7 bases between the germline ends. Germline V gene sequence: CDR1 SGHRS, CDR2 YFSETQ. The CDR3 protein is CASSLGPYYEQYF. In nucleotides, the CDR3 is TGCGCCAGCAGCTTGGGACCTTACTACGAGCAGTACTTC. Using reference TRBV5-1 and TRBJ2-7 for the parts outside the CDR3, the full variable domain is KAGVTQTPRYLIKTRGQQVTLSCSPISGHRSVSWYQQTPGQGLQFLFEYFSETQRNKGNFPGRFSGRQFSNSRSEMNVSTLELGDSALYLCASSLGPYYEQYFGPGTRLTVT.

This chain's CDR3 is CASRPTFGEGPKYF. DNA of the CDR3: TGTGCCAGCAGACCTACCTTCGGAGAGGGACCCAAGTATTTT. The chain joins TRBV10-3 to TRBJ2-3, with D perhaps assigned TRBD1 or TRBD2 (5 bases each). Trimming cost V 10 bases and J 13 bases, with 27 bases left between them. Germline V gene sequence: CDR1 ENHRY, CDR2 SYGVKD. This CDR3 is built from 14 residues.

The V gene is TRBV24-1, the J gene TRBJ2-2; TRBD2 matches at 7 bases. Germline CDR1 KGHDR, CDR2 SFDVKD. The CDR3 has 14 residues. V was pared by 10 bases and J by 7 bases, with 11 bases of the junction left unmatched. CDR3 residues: CATSLAGAYGELFF. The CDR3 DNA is TGTGCCACTTCTTTGGCGGGAGCGTACGGGGAGCTGTTTTTT.